Below, 17 T cell receptor beta chains from the same sample are listed, as sequenced in a study of blood T cells in healthy people across ages. Alongside a J-beta primer mix, a sample-barcoded 5' primer served in a second PCR lasting 7 to 11 cycles. From the 5' RACE reads, TCRdb called clonotypes with MiXCR, one entry per CDR3 protein. The sample carries almost 550,000 distinct CDR3 sequences, around 24% recorded once. A further study also used this sample, focusing on T cells of mothers and their children.

The sequencing input was blood. Receptors were obtained from a boy aged 5-17 years in good health.

Only a few counts were recorded for this clonotype. The V gene is TRBV28, the J gene TRBJ2-5; 9 bases align to TRBD2. Trimming at V came to 3 bases and at J to 5 bases, leaving 4 bases not matched to a gene. CDR3 size: 14 residues. Germline CDR1 reads MDHEN; CDR2 reads SYDVKM. CDR3 sequence: CASSFLAGTETQYF. CDR3 nucleotide sequence: TGTGCCAGCAGTTTCCTAGCGGGGACGGAGACCCAGTACTTC.

This clonotype was seen only a few times. V and J are TRBV7-9 and TRBJ2-1; 9 nucleotides align to TRBD2. The CDR3 runs 16 residues. Germline V gene sequence: CDR1 SEHNR, CDR2 FQNEAQ (reference sequence). The junction had 7 bases not matched to a gene; V was cut back by 0 bases and J by 7 bases. The CDR3 region is CASSLASGSLRNEQFF. The CDR3 coding sequence is TGTGCCAGCAGCTTAGCTAGCGGGAGTTTGAGAAATGAGCAGTTCTTC.

V is TRBV28 and J is TRBJ2-1; D is uncertain. This CDR3 contains 14 residues. Germline CDR1 reads MDHEN; CDR2 reads SYDVKM. Deletions cut 5 bases from V and 2 bases from J, with 10 bases between. The CDR3 loop is CASSIRFTYNEQFF. Here the CDR3 DNA reads TGTGCCAGCAGTATCAGGTTTACCTACAATGAGCAGTTCTTC.

Ten or more counts support this clonotype. The chain combines TRBV20-1 with TRBJ2-3, with D possibly matching TRBD2 (6 bases). The CDR3 length is 16 residues. Trimming stripped 5 bases from V and 3 bases from J, with 21 bases between. CDR1 is DFQATT, CDR2 SNEGSKA, per germline (reference sequence). The CDR3 loop reads CSAVTRLATATDTQYF. The CDR3 DNA sequence: TGCAGTGCTGTAACCCGCCTAGCGACAGCGACAGATACGCAGTATTTT.

Only one count was recorded for this clonotype. This chain uses TRBV7-2 with TRBJ2-3; 11 bases fit TRBD2. The CDR3 extends over 17 amino acids. Germline assignment: CDR1 SGHTA and CDR2 FQGNSA. J lost 7 bases, V lost 0 bases, and 9 bases had no gene match. The CDR3 region is CASSLARPLAGVHTQYF. Written as DNA, the CDR3 is TGTGCCAGCAGCTTAGCGCGACCACTAGCGGGAGTTCATACGCAGTATTTT.

V gene TRBV7-8 combines with J gene TRBJ2-7; 8 positions match TRBD1. The germline gives CDR1 SGHVS, CDR2 FQNEAQ. The V segment lost 2 bases and the J segment 2 bases; nucleotides outside the gene matches: 11. The CDR3 runs 17 residues. The chain's CDR3 is CASSLPPGTGLAYEQYF. In nucleotides, the CDR3 is TGTGCCAGCAGCTTACCGCCAGGGACAGGCCTCGCCTACGAGCAGTACTTC.

This clonotype was observed a handful of times. The chain has TRBV2 and TRBJ1-2; D call uncertain. The V gene lost 3 bases and the J gene lost 8 bases, with 7 bases spanning the gap. The CDR3 is 11 amino acids. Germline loops: CDR1 SNHLY, CDR2 FYNNEI. CDR3 in amino acids: CASSDSDGYTF. For the CDR3, the DNA is TGTGCCAGCAGTGATTCGGACGGCTACACCTTC.

This clonotype was counted ten times or more. This rearrangement joins TRBV6-2 or TRBV6-3 to TRBJ2-2; tentative D call: TRBD2 (5 bases). Deletions cut 6 bases from V and 3 bases from J, with 11 bases between. The CDR3 spans 14 residues. Germline assignment: CDR1 MNHEY and CDR2 SVGEGT. CDR3 region: CASRGSDHTGELFF. For the CDR3, the DNA is TGTGCCAGCAGAGGGAGTGACCACACCGGGGAGCTGTTTTTT.

This clonotype was counted only a few times. A junction boundary mismatches the germline segment, possibly from a read error. The V gene is TRBV7-2, the J gene TRBJ2-7; D may be TRBD1 (5 bases). CDR3 size: 13 residues. CDR1 and CDR2 (germline): SGHTA, FQGNSA. The CDR3 nucleotides are TGTGCCAGCAGCTTTGGCACAGGCTACGAGCAGTGCTTC. Its translation: CASSFGTGYEQCF. Looking up the rest from reference TRBV7-2 and TRBJ2-7 gives the full variable domain: GAGVSQSPSNKVTEKGKDVELRCDPISGHTALYWYRQSLGQGLEFLIYFQGNSAPDKSGLPSDRFSAERTGGSVSTLTIQRTQQEDSAVYLCASSFGTGYEQCFGPGTRLTVT.

As concerns this clonotype: One end of the junction varies from germline; a read error may be responsible. The chain recombines TRBV3-1 with TRBJ1-2; TRBD1 is a possible D gene (6 bases). CDR1 LGHDT and CDR2 YNNKEL come from the germline V gene (reference sequence). The CDR3 has 16 amino acids. As DNA, the CDR3 is TGTGCCAGCAGCCTGAACAGGGAGAGGTTGGACTATGACTACACCTTC. Its protein is CASSLNRERLDYDYTF. The full variable domain, its missing parts supplied by reference TRBV3-1 and TRBJ1-2, is DTAVSQTPKYLVTQMGNDKSIKCEQNLGHDTMYWYKQDSKKFLKIMFSYNNKELIINETVPNRFSPKSPDKAHLNLHINSLELGDSAVYFCASSLNRERLDYDYTFGSGTRLTVV.

The CDR3: CASSPNSGRGYEQYF. CDR3 DNA sequence: TGCGCCAGCAGTCCCAATAGCGGGAGAGGGTACGAGCAGTACTTC. This chain joins TRBV4-1 and TRBJ2-7, with 9 nucleotides matching TRBD2. Germline CDR1 reads MGHRA; CDR2 reads YSYEKL. With 6 bases clipped from V and 4 bases from J, the junction kept 10 bases outside the gene matches. CDR3 length: 15 residues.

This clonotype was detected a few times. The V call is TRBV20-1, the J call TRBJ2-4; tentative D call: TRBD2 (6 bases). V lost 1 base and J lost 3, with 10 bases in between. Germline V gene sequence: CDR1 DFQATT, CDR2 SNEGSKA (reference sequence). This CDR3 contains 14 residues. The DNA for the CDR3 is TGCAGTGCTAGAGGGGGAGGCGGCAAAAACATTCAGTACTTC. Its translation is CSARGGGGKNIQYF.

This chain links TRBV9 with TRBJ2-3; possibly TRBD2 for D (5 bases). The CDR3 contains 14 residues. Germline V gene lookup returns CDR1 SGDLS and CDR2 YYNGEE. Deletions cut 4 bases from V and 6 bases from J, with 15 bases between. In DNA, the CDR3 is TGTGCCAGCAGCAATAACGGGATGGGGGATACGCAGTATTTT. It yields the protein CASSNNGMGDTQYF.

Remarks on this clonotype: With a much larger clone just one base away, this may be a read error. The chain is built from TRBV29-1 and TRBJ2-7, with D possibly TRBD1 on 6 matching bases. CDR3 length equals 15 residues. The V gene lost 1 base and the J gene lost 0 bases, with 13 bases spanning the gap. Germline assignment: CDR1 SQVTM and CDR2 ANQGSEA. CDR3: CSVEGTLGASYEQYF. The CDR3 DNA follows: TGCAGCGTTGAAGGAACCCTGGGGGCCTCCTACGAGCAGTACTTC.

This clonotype was recorded a few times. The CDR3 DNA reads TGTGCCAGCAGCCAGGGGACCTCCGCAACTAATGAAAAACTGTTTTTT. Translating gives CASSQGTSATNEKLFF. The chain links TRBV4-2 to TRBJ1-4; D possibly corresponds to TRBD1 (5 bases). CDR1 LGHNA and CDR2 YNFKEQ come from the germline V gene. This CDR3 has 16 amino acids. Trimming left V 3 bases short and J 0 bases short, with 11 bases between.

This clonotype showed up just a few times. At one of its ends the junction is not consistent with the germline gene, which may arise from a read error. This sequence joins TRBV28 and TRBJ2-7; D is perhaps TRBD2 (6 bases). Germline V gives CDR1 MDHEN, CDR2 SYDVKM. The CDR3 consists of 15 residues. CDR3 nucleotides: TGTGCCAGCAGTCTATGGACGAGAGCGGGCTCCGAGCAGTACTTC. Encoded protein: CASSLWTRAGSEQYF.

V is TRBV15 and J is TRBJ2-4, with no clear D. Trimming removed 0 bases at V and 0 bases at J, with 15 bases between. CDR1 and CDR2 from the germline V gene are LNHNV and YYDKDF (reference sequence). CDR3 length: 18 amino acids. CDR3 region: CATSREEDLNLAKNIQYF. The CDR3 region has the DNA TGTGCCACCAGCAGAGAAGAAGACTTGAATCTAGCCAAAAACATTCAGTACTTC.